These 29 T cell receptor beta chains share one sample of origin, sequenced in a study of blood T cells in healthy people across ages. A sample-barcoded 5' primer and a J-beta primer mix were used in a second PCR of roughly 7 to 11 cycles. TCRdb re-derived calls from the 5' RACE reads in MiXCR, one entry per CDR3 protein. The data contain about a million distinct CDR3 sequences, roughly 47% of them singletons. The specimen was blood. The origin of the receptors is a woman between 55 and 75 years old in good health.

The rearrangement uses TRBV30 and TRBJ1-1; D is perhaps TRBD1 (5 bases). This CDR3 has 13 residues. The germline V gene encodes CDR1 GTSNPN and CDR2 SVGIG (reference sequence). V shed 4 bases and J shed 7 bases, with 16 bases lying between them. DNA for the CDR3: TGTGCCTGGATAAGTGGGGGACTACTTGAAGCTTTCTTT. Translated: CAWISGGLLEAFF. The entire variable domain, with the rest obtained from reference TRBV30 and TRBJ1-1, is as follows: SQTIHQWPATLVQPVGSPLSLECTVEGTSNPNLYWYRQAAGRGLQLLFYSVGIGQISSEVPQNLSASRPQDRQFILSSKKLLLSDSGFYLCAWISGGLLEAFFGQGTRLTVV.

The CDR3 loop reads CASSLGGAEKLFF. The CDR3 region has the DNA TGTGCCAGCAGTTTGGGGGGGGCGGAAAAACTGTTTTTT. The rearrangement uses TRBV12-3 or TRBV12-4 and TRBJ1-4; maybe TRBD1 (6 bases). This CDR3 spans 13 amino acids. The V end was cut by 3 bases, the J end by 8 bases, with 10 bases between.

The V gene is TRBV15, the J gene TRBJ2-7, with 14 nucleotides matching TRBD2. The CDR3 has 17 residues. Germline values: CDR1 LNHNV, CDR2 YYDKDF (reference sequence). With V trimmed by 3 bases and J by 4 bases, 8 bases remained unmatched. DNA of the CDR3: TGTGCCACCAGCAGCACCGGGACTAGCGGGAGTCCATACGAGCAGTACTTC. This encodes CATSSTGTSGSPYEQYF.

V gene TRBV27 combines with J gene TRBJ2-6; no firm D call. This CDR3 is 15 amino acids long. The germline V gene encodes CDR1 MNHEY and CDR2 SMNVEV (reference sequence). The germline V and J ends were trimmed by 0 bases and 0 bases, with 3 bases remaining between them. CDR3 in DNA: TGTGCCAGCAGTTTATCGTACTCTGGGGCCAACGTCCTGACTTTC. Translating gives CASSLSYSGANVLTF.

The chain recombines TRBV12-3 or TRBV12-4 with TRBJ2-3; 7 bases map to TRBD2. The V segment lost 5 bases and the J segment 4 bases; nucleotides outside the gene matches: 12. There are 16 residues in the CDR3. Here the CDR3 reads CASSVPRGSVADTQYF. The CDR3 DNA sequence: TGTGCCAGCAGTGTCCCTCGCGGGAGTGTTGCAGATACGCAGTATTTT.

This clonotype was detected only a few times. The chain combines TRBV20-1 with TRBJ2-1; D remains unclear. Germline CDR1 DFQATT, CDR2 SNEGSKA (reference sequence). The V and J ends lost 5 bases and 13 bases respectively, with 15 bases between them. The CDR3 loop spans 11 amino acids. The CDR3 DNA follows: TGCAGTGCTGGGCTAGGGCGGAATCAGTTCTTC. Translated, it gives CSAGLGRNQFF.

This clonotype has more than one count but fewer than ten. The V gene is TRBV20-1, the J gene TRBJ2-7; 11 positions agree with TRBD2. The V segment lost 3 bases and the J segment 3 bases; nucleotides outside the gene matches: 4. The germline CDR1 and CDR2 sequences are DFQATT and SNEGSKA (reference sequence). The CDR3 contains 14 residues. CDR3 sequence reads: CSASISGRVYEQYF. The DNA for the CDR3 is TGCAGTGCTAGTATTAGCGGGAGGGTCTACGAGCAGTACTTC.

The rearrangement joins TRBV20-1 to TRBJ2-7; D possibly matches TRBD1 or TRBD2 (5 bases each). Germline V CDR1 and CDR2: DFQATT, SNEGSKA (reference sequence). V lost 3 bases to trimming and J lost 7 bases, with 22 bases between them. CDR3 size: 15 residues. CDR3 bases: TGCAGTGCTAGCTACATGGGACCCCGGGTCATGGAGCAGTACTTC. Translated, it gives CSASYMGPRVMEQYF.

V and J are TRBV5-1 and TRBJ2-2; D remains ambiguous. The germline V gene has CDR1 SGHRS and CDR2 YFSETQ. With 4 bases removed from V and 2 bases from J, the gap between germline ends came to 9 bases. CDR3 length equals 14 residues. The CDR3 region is CASSIGINTGELFF. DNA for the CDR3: TGCGCCAGCAGCATAGGAATAAACACCGGGGAGCTGTTTTTT.

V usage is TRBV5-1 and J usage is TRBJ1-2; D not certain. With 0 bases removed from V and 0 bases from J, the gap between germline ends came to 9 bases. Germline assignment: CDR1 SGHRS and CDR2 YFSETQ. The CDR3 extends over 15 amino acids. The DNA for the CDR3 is TGCGCCAGCAGCTTGGTTTCGGAAGCTAACTATGGCTACACCTTC. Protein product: CASSLVSEANYGYTF. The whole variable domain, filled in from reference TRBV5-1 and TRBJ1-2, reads KAGVTQTPRYLIKTRGQQVTLSCSPISGHRSVSWYQQTPGQGLQFLFEYFSETQRNKGNFPGRFSGRQFSNSRSEMNVSTLELGDSALYLCASSLVSEANYGYTFGSGTRLTVV.

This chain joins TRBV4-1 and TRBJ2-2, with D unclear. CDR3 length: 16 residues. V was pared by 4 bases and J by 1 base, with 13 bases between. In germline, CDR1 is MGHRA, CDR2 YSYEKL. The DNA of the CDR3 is TGCGCCAGCAGCCGCGGCGGCACCATGAACACCGGGGAGCTGTTTTTT. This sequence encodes CASSRGGTMNTGELFF.

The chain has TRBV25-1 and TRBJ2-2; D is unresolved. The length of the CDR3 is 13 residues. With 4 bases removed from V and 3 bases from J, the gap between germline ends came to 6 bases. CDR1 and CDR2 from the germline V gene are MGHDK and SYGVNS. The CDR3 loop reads CASSVGYTGELFF. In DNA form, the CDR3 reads TGTGCCAGCAGTGTAGGTTACACCGGGGAGCTGTTTTTT. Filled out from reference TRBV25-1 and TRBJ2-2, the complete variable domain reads EADIYQTPRYLVIGTGKKITLECSQTMGHDKMYWYQQDPGMELHLIHYSYGVNSTEKGDLSSESTVSRIRTEHFPLTLESARPSHTSQYLCASSVGYTGELFFGEGSRLTVL.

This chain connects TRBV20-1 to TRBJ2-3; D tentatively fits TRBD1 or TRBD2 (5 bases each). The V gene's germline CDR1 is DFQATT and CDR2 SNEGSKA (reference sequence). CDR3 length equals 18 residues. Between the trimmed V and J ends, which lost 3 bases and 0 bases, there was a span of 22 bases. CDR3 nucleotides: TGCAGTGCTAGTTATCGGGGCAGGGCCAAACCTAGCACAGATACGCAGTATTTT. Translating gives CSASYRGRAKPSTDTQYF.

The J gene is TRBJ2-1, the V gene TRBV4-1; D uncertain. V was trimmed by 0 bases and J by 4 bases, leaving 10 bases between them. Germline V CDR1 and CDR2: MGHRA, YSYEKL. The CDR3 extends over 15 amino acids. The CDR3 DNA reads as TGCGCCAGCAGCCAAGATCTTGGCGGTTACAATGAGCAGTTCTTC. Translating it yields CASSQDLGGYNEQFF.

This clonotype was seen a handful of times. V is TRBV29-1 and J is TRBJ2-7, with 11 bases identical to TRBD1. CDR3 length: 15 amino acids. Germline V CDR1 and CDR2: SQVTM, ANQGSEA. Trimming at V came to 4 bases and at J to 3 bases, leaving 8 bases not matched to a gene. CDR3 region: CSVGDSGTGGYEQYF. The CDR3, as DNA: TGCAGCGTTGGGGACTCCGGGACAGGGGGCTACGAGCAGTACTTC.

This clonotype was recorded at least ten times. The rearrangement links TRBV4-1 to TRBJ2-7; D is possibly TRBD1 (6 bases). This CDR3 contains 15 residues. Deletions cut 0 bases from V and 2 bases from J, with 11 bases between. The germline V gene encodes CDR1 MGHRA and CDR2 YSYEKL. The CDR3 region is CASSQDFPGAYEQYF. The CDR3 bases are TGCGCCAGCAGCCAAGATTTCCCAGGGGCCTACGAGCAGTACTTC.

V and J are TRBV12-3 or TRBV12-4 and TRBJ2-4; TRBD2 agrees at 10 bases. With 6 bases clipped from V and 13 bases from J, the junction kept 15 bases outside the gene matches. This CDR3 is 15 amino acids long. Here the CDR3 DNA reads TGTGCCAGCAGCTTCCCTAGCGGGAGTACCTACGGGCAGTACTTC. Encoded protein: CASSFPSGSTYGQYF.

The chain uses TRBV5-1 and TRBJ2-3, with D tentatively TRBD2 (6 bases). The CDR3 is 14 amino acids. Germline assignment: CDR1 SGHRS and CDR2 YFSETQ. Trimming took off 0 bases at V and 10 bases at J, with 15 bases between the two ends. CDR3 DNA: TGCGCCAGCAGCTTGGTGGTGGGCGGGGAGGCGCAGTATTTT. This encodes CASSLVVGGEAQYF.

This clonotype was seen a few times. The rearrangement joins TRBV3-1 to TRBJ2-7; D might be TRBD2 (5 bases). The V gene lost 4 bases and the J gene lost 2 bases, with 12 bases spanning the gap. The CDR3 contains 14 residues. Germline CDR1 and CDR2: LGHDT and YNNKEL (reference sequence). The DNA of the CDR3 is TGTGCCAGCAGCCGAGCTCCCGGGACCTACGAGCAGTACTTC. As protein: CASSRAPGTYEQYF.

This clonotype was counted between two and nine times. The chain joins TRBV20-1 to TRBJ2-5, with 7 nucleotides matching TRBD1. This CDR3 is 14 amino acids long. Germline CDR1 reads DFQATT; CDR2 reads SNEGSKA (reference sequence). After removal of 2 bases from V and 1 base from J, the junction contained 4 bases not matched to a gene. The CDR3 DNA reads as TGCAGTGCTAGAAAGACAGGGATCCAAGAGACCCAGTACTTC. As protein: CSARKTGIQETQYF.

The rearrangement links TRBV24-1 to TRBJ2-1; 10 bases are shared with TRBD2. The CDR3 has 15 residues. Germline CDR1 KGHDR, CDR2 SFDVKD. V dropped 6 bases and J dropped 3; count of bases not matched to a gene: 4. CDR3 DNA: TGTGCCACCAGTTCAGCGGGAGGGCTCTACAATGAGCAGTTCTTC. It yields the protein CATSSAGGLYNEQFF.

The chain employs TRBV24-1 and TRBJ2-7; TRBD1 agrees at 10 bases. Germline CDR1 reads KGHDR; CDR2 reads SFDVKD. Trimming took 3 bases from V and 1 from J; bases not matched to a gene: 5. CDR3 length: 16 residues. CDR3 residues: CATSDPRTGGSYEQYF. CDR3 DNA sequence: TGTGCCACCAGTGATCCACGGACAGGGGGTTCCTACGAGCAGTACTTC.

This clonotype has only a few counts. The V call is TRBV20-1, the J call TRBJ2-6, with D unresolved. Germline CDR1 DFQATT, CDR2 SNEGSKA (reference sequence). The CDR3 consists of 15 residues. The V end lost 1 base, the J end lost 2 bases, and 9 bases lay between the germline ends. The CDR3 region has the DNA TGCAGTGCTAGAGGTGGGCTCCCTGGGGCCAACGTCCTGACTTTC. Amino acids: CSARGGLPGANVLTF.

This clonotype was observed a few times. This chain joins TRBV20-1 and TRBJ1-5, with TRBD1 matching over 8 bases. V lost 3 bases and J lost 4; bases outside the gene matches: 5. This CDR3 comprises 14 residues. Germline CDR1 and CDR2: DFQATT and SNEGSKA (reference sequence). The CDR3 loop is CSASVYRGNQPQHF. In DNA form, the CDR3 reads TGCAGTGCTAGCGTATACAGGGGGAATCAGCCCCAGCATTTT.

This chain's CDR3 is CASSLRTSGYEQYF. The CDR3 nucleotides are TGTGCCAGCAGTTTAAGGACTAGCGGCTACGAGCAGTACTTC. This sequence joins TRBV12-3 or TRBV12-4 and TRBJ2-7, with 10 bases fitting TRBD2. J lost 3 bases, V lost 2 bases, and 1 base had no gene match. This CDR3 is built from 14 residues.

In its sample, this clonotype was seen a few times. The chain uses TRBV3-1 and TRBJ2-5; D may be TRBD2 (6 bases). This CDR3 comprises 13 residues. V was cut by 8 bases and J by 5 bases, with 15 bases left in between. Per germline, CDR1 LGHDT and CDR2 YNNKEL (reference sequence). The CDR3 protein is CASELALGETQYF. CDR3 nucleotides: TGTGCCAGCGAACTAGCCTTAGGGGAGACCCAGTACTTC.

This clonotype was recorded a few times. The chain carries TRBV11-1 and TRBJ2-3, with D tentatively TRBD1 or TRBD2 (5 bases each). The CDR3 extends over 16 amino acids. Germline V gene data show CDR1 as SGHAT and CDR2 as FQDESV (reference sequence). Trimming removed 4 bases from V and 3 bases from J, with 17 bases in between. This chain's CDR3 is CASSSPAGTPTDTQYF. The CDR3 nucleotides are TGTGCCAGCAGCTCGCCGGCCGGGACCCCAACAGATACGCAGTATTTT.

CDR3 sequence: CASSPNSGVGFEKLFF. CDR3 nucleotides: TGTGCCAGCAGCCCAAATTCAGGGGTGGGTTTTGAAAAACTGTTTTTT. The chain is built from TRBV4-2 and TRBJ1-4; possible D gene TRBD1, 6 bases. V was pared by 4 bases and J by 7 bases, with 19 bases between. The CDR3 contains 16 residues. CDR1 LGHNA and CDR2 YNFKEQ come from the germline V gene.

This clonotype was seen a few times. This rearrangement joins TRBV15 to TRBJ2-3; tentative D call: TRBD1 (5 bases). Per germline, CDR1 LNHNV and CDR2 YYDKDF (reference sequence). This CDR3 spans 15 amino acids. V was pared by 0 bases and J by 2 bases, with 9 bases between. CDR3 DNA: TGTGCCACCAGCAGAGATCCAGGGCACACAGATACGCAGTATTTT. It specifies CATSRDPGHTDTQYF.